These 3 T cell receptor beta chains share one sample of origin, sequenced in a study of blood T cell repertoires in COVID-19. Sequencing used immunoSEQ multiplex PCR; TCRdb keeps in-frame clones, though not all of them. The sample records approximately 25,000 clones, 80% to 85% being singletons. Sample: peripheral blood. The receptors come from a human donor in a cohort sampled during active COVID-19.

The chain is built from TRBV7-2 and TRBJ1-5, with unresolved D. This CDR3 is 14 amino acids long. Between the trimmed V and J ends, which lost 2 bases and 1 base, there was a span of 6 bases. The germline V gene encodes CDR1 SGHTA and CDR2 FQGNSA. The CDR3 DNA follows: TGTGCCAGCAGCTTATATCAGAGCAATCAGCCCCAGCATTTT. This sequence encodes CASSLYQSNQPQHF.

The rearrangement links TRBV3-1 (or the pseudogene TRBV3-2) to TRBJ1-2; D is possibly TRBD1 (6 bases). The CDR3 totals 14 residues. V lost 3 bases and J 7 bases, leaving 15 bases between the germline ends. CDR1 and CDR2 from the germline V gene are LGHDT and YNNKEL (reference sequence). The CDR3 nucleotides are TGTGCCAGCAGCCACAGTTACAGGGAGGGTGGCTACACCTTC. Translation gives CASSHSYREGGYTF.

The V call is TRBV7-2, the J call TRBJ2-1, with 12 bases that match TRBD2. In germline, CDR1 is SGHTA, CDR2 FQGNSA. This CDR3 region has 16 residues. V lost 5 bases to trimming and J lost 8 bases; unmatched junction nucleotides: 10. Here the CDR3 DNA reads TGTGCCAGCAGCGCGATGACTAGCGGGAGCCGCGATGAGCAGTTCTTC. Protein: CASSAMTSGSRDEQFF.